This T cell receptor (beta chain) was identified during a study of shared clonotypes between healthy human individuals. TCRdb's table, derived via immunoSEQ multiplex PCR, lists solely in-frame clones and lacks some. Seen here are 500,000 to 550,000 clones, more than 95% observed once, and the top ten hold 0.05% to 0.08%. Comments on this clone: Antigen: not known.

CDR3 length: 17 residues. Germline CDR1 SGHAT, CDR2 FQNNGV. Trimming took off 1 base at V and 3 bases at J, with 16 bases between the two ends. All donors were healthy HIV-negative adults lacking recent acute infections or vaccinations. Subsets obtained from CD4+ cells comprised CD45RA+ naive and CD45RA-negative memory cells. The study's findings and limits: Relative to their counterparts shared across all four donors, non-shared clonotypes exhibited diminished generation probabilities.

This TCR was recovered from a woman in her 30s in good health. The sequencing input was naive CD4+ T cells sorted from blood. Subset specified: CD45RA+ positively selected. The J gene is TRBJ2-1, the V gene TRBV11-2, with D possibly being TRBD2 (6 bases). The CDR3 sequence: CASSLARLVGDYNEQFF. CDR3 sequence (DNA): TGTGCCAGCAGCTTAGCGAGACTAGTAGGGGACTACAATGAGCAGTTCTTC.